This is a list of T cell receptor beta chains from one sample in a study of cytomegalovirus exposure and HLA in healthy donors. The data were produced by immunoSEQ multiplex PCR, yet TCRdb's version contains in-frame clones alone and is incomplete. The sample consists of 150,000 to 200,000 clones, approximately 80% of them appearing once. Input material: PBMCs. These receptors were taken from a man aged 18 to 29 in good health and CMV-seronegative. The CDR3 runs from the conserved cysteine through the conserved F or W. D genes are given only for firm matches. Part of the rows lack a size; the others show once, few, many or a class for expanded clones.

cdr3_nt: TGTGCCAGCAGTTCCGACAGGGCCTACGAGCAGTACTTC
cdr3_aa: CASSSDRAYEQYF
d_call: TRBD1
clone_size: NA
v_call: TRBV6-1
j_call: TRBJ2-7

cdr3_nt: TGTGCCAGCAGTTCCATGGAGGGGGGGGACACTGAAGCTTTCTTT
cdr3_aa: CASSSMEGGDTEAFF
d_call: NA
clone_size: NA
v_call: TRBV6-5
j_call: TRBJ1-1

cdr3_nt: TGTGCCAGCAGTCCGAGACTAGCAGACTACGAGCAGTACTTC
cdr3_aa: CASSPRLADYEQYF
d_call: TRBD2
clone_size: NA
v_call: TRBV14
j_call: TRBJ2-7

cdr3_nt: TGTGCCAGCAGCGTAGCCCCTAACGGGACAAGTTACGAGCAGTACTTC
cdr3_aa: CASSVAPNGTSYEQYF
d_call: NA
clone_size: NA
v_call: TRBV2
j_call: TRBJ2-7

cdr3_nt: TGTGCCAGCCAGGGGTTGAACACTGAAGCTTTCTTT
cdr3_aa: CASQGLNTEAFF
d_call: NA
clone_size: NA
v_call: TRBV9
j_call: TRBJ1-1

cdr3_nt: TGCGCCAGCAGCTTGTACTGGGGGGGCGCCTACAATGAGCAGTTCTTC
cdr3_aa: CASSLYWGGAYNEQFF
d_call: NA
clone_size: NA
v_call: TRBV5-1
j_call: TRBJ2-1

cdr3_nt: TGTGCCAGCAGTTACTTGAACGGGGAGCAGTACTTC
cdr3_aa: CASSYLNGEQYF
d_call: NA
clone_size: once
v_call: TRBV6-5
j_call: TRBJ2-7

cdr3_nt: TGTGCCAGCAGCTTAGTGGGCCTGTCCTCCTACGAGCAGTACTTC
cdr3_aa: CASSLVGLSSYEQYF
d_call: NA
clone_size: once
v_call: TRBV7-6
j_call: TRBJ2-7

cdr3_nt: TGTGCCAGCAGCGTAGATGACACCTATCAGCCCCAGCATTTT
cdr3_aa: CASSVDDTYQPQHF
d_call: NA
clone_size: NA
v_call: TRBV9
j_call: TRBJ1-5

cdr3_nt: TGTGCCAGCAGTGTAACCGGAGCCTCGAACACCGGGGAGCTGTTTTTT
cdr3_aa: CASSVTGASNTGELFF
d_call: NA
clone_size: once
v_call: TRBV6-1
j_call: TRBJ2-2

cdr3_nt: TGTGCCACACGAGGGGACTCGGGGAACATTCAGTACTTC
cdr3_aa: CATRGDSGNIQYF
d_call: NA
clone_size: NA
v_call: TRBV10-3
j_call: TRBJ2-4

cdr3_nt: TGTGCCAGCAGCTTGCCGAAAACCGGGACAGGGTTCTACGAGCAGTACTTC
cdr3_aa: CASSLPKTGTGFYEQYF
d_call: TRBD1
clone_size: NA
v_call: TRBV5-5
j_call: TRBJ2-7

cdr3_nt: TGTGCCAGCAGACCGCGGGACAGCGAAACCTACGAGCAGTACTTC
cdr3_aa: CASRPRDSETYEQYF
d_call: NA
clone_size: NA
v_call: TRBV7-9
j_call: TRBJ2-7

cdr3_nt: TGTGCCAGCAGCTTTAATACCGCGCGTTCGGACAGGGGGTACTCACCCCTCCACTTT
cdr3_aa: CASSFNTARSDRGYSPLHF
d_call: TRBD1
clone_size: NA
v_call: TRBV7-2
j_call: TRBJ1-6

cdr3_nt: TGTGCCAGCAGTTACAGGGAGGAGACCCAGTACTTC
cdr3_aa: CASSYREETQYF
d_call: NA
clone_size: NA
v_call: TRBV2
j_call: TRBJ2-5

cdr3_nt: TGTGCCAGCAGCTTGGGCAGGGGGCTTGAAGCTTTCTTT
cdr3_aa: CASSLGRGLEAFF
d_call: TRBD1
clone_size: NA
v_call: TRBV7-9
j_call: TRBJ1-1

cdr3_nt: TGTGCCAGCAGTTACATGAACACTGAAGCTTTCTTT
cdr3_aa: CASSYMNTEAFF
d_call: NA
clone_size: few
v_call: TRBV25-1
j_call: TRBJ1-1

cdr3_nt: TGTGCCAGCAGCCCTCGGAGGGGGCGGACAACTAATGAAAAACTGTTTTTT
cdr3_aa: CASSPRRGRTTNEKLFF
d_call: TRBD1
clone_size: NA
v_call: TRBV7-8
j_call: TRBJ1-4

cdr3_nt: TGTGCCAGCAGCGACTACCCCGGTGAGCAGTTCTTC
cdr3_aa: CASSDYPGEQFF
d_call: NA
clone_size: few
v_call: TRBV27
j_call: TRBJ2-1

cdr3_nt: TGTGCCAGCAGTCCCCGACAGGGAATCGGATACAATGAGCAGTTCTTC
cdr3_aa: CASSPRQGIGYNEQFF
d_call: TRBD1
clone_size: NA
v_call: TRBV28
j_call: TRBJ2-1

cdr3_nt: TGTGCCAGCAGCCCGGACGGGGACACCTACGAGCAGTACTTC
cdr3_aa: CASSPDGDTYEQYF
d_call: NA
clone_size: NA
v_call: TRBV9
j_call: TRBJ2-7

cdr3_nt: TGTGCCAGCAGCTTAGTCGGGGGACTTGAAGCTTTCTTT
cdr3_aa: CASSLVGGLEAFF
d_call: NA
clone_size: NA
v_call: TRBV13
j_call: TRBJ1-1

cdr3_nt: TGTGCCAGCAGTGAAGGGAGACAGCCCCAGCATTTT
cdr3_aa: CASSEGRQPQHF
d_call: NA
clone_size: few
v_call: TRBV6-1
j_call: TRBJ1-5

cdr3_nt: TGCAGCGTATCCCGGGACAGGGATTACGAGCAGTACTTC
cdr3_aa: CSVSRDRDYEQYF
d_call: TRBD1
clone_size: NA
v_call: TRBV29-1
j_call: TRBJ2-7

cdr3_nt: TGCAGCGTGTCCCGCCCGCTGAGCTCCTACAATGAGCAGTTCTTC
cdr3_aa: CSVSRPLSSYNEQFF
d_call: NA
clone_size: NA
v_call: TRBV29-1
j_call: TRBJ2-1

cdr3_nt: TGTGCCAGCAAAGGGACAGGGCTTCCCTACGAGCAGTACTTC
cdr3_aa: CASKGTGLPYEQYF
d_call: TRBD1
clone_size: NA
v_call: TRBV27
j_call: TRBJ2-7

cdr3_nt: TGTGCCAGCTCACCCCAGGGACAGGCTGAAGCTTTCTTT
cdr3_aa: CASSPQGQAEAFF
d_call: TRBD1
clone_size: few
v_call: TRBV18
j_call: TRBJ1-1

cdr3_nt: TGTGCCAGCACCCCTAGCGTTGTTCGGGAGACCCAGTACTTC
cdr3_aa: CASTPSVVRETQYF
d_call: NA
clone_size: NA
v_call: TRBV25-1
j_call: TRBJ2-5

cdr3_nt: TGTGCCAGCGAGGACAAATACAATGAGCAGTTCTTC
cdr3_aa: CASEDKYNEQFF
d_call: NA
clone_size: NA
v_call: TRBV7-8
j_call: TRBJ2-1

cdr3_nt: TGTGCCAGCAGTTACTCGAGTGTGAACACTGAAGCTTTCTTT
cdr3_aa: CASSYSSVNTEAFF
d_call: NA
clone_size: NA
v_call: TRBV6-5
j_call: TRBJ1-1

cdr3_nt: TGCAGCGTTGAAGTAATAGCTTTCTTT
cdr3_aa: CSVEVIAFF
d_call: NA
clone_size: NA
v_call: TRBV29-1
j_call: TRBJ1-1

cdr3_nt: TGTGCCAGCTCACCCACGCGGGGGGGTAGGTCGGACGAGCAGTACTTC
cdr3_aa: CASSPTRGGRSDEQYF
d_call: TRBD2
clone_size: NA
v_call: TRBV18
j_call: TRBJ2-7

cdr3_nt: TGTGCCAGTAGCCAAACCCCGGGACAGGGTTACAACAATGAGCAGTTCTTC
cdr3_aa: CASSQTPGQGYNNEQFF
d_call: TRBD1
clone_size: few
v_call: TRBV19
j_call: TRBJ2-1